This T cell receptor beta chain appears in the sequencing data of a study of response to subunit inactivated influenza vaccine. The trim removed 7 bases at V and 3 bases at J, leaving 6 bases unmatched. From germline, CDR1 is SGHRS and CDR2 YFSETQ. This CDR3 has 14 residues. TCRdb used MiXCR to reprocess the RT-PCR reads, holding one entry per CDR3 protein. Here the sample spans about 540,000 distinct CDR3 sequences, approximately 24% being singletons. This sample also appeared in a second study, on T cells expressing NK-cell markers. This second report adds: As the method of synthesis, 5'RACE template switching with UMIs yielded TCR beta cDNA. Seven of the eight sequenced donors were HCMV-seropositive; one was seronegative. Restricting sorting to alpha-beta TCR T cells was achieved in several experiments by an anti-gamma-delta TCR antibody. In a group of 5 to 7 donors, dominant NKG2C+ clonotypes represented about 1.0-8% of CD8+ T cells.

The sequence came from a man aged 50-60 years who received an inactivated influenza vaccine. This sample comprised CD4+ T cells sorted from PBMCs, obtained about 11 days after vaccination. The V call is TRBV5-1, the J call TRBJ2-7, with TRBD2 matching over 11 bases. In DNA, the CDR3 is TGCGCCAGCCAACCCGGGACTAGCGGCTACGAGCAGTACTTC. Translating gives CASQPGTSGYEQYF. Full variable domain (outside the CDR3, taken from reference TRBV5-1 and TRBJ2-7): KAGVTQTPRYLIKTRGQQVTLSCSPISGHRSVSWYQQTPGQGLQFLFEYFSETQRNKGNFPGRFSGRQFSNSRSEMNVSTLELGDSALYLCASQPGTSGYEQYFGPGTRLTVT.